This T cell receptor beta chain originates from a study of a mutant IDH1 vaccine in newly diagnosed glioma. Time point indicated: week 47, end of study. A single vaccine dose contained 300 ug of mutant IDH1 20-mer peptide, and topical imiquimod was used with it. In weeks 1, 3, 5, 7, 11, 15, 19 and 23, patients were vaccinated. As concerns this clone: Antigen unknown.

The data were produced by immunoSEQ multiplex PCR, yet TCRdb's version contains in-frame clones alone and is incomplete. Of fewer than 55,000 clones in the sample, about 61% are singletons; the top ten hold 4.5% to 5.5%. The TCR was taken from a man aged 40-55 years with glioma. Some clones in this sample may be carry-over from other donors' samples. This material consisted of peripheral blood mononuclear cells (PBMCs), taken from a glioma patient whose treatment included an IDH1 peptide vaccine.

DNA of the CDR3: TGTGCCAGCACGCTTAGGTACAGGGGAACGATCTACGAGCAGTACTTC. Encoded protein: CASTLRYRGTIYEQYF. The chain employs TRBV5-8 and TRBJ2-7; 7 positions match TRBD1. The J segment lost 3 bases and the V segment lost 6 bases, leaving 15 bases of the junction unmatched. In germline, CDR1 is SGHTS, CDR2 YDEGEE. The CDR3 has 16 residues.